These 3 T cell receptor beta chains were sequenced from one sample in a study of blood T cells in healthy people across ages. A J-beta primer mix and a sample-barcoded 5' primer were used in a second PCR of roughly 6 to 12 cycles. A single record per CDR3 protein comes from TCRdb applying MiXCR to the 5' RACE reads. This table has 1,500,000 or so distinct CDR3 sequences, approximately 60% appearing once. The sequenced sample consisted of blood. The receptors were sampled from a man in his late teens or twenties in good health.

This clonotype appeared a few times. V usage is TRBV29-1 and J usage is TRBJ1-2; weak D call: TRBD1 (5 bases). Germline-derived CDR1 and CDR2 are SQVTM and ANQGSEA. CDR3 length: 12 amino acids. The V and J ends lost 7 bases and 3 bases respectively, with 12 bases between them. The CDR3 region is CSADGRDYGYTF. The DNA for the CDR3 is TGCAGCGCTGATGGCAGGGACTATGGCTACACCTTC.

The CDR3 is CASSEVLRNYGYTF. CDR3 sequence (DNA): TGTGCCAGCAGTGAGGTCTTGAGGAACTATGGCTACACCTTC. This chain links TRBV2 with TRBJ1-2; the D is unclear. This CDR3 comprises 14 residues. Germline-derived CDR1 and CDR2 are SNHLY and FYNNEI. The ends were cut back, 3 bases at V and 2 bases at J, with 10 bases in the middle.

The chain employs TRBV15 and TRBJ2-3, with TRBD2 matching 9 bases. Germline assignment: CDR1 LNHNV and CDR2 YYDKDF (reference sequence). This CDR3 spans 16 amino acids. The V segment lost 1 base and the J segment 4 bases; nucleotides outside the gene matches: 6. CDR3 in amino acids: CATSRGGSGGADTQYF. The CDR3 nucleotides read TGTGCCACCAGCAGAGGAGGTAGCGGGGGCGCAGATACGCAGTATTTT.